This T cell receptor beta chain was captured in a study of CD8+ T cells in alopecia areata. Across the whole study: For the treated group, dosing was oral tofacitinib at 5 to 10 mg twice daily.

Following extraction, RNA underwent reverse transcription to cDNA, which served as the sequencing template. Clones were sequenced by immunoSEQ multiplex PCR, and TCRdb holds only the in-frame ones, with some missing. The sample carries some 130,000 clones, about 49% recorded once. Study-wide results and limits: Affected lesional scalp, above all in alopecia totalis/universalis, was more clonal than normal scalp.

On this clone itself: What it binds is not known.

The V end lost 1 base, the J end lost 4 bases, and 14 bases lay between the germline ends. Germline V lookup: CDR1 LGHNA, CDR2 YSLEER. CDR3 size: 15 residues. The chain links TRBV4-3 to TRBJ2-7; the D is unclear. The source of this sequence is a human donor with alopecia areata. The sample here was CD8+ T cells sorted from blood, taken at week 0. CDR3 sequence (DNA): TGCGCCAGCAGCCAAGCCTACCCAGTTCCGTACGAGCAGTACTTC. It specifies CASSQAYPVPYEQYF.